This T cell receptor (beta chain) appears in the sequencing data of a study of CXCR3-negative and CXCR3-positive naive CD8 T cells. About the study: Sequencing yielded roughly 130 million TRB reads, roughly 1.5 +/- 0.3 million per library.

Regarding this clonotype: Its antigen is not identified.

Germline V lookup: CDR1 SGDLS, CDR2 YYNGEE. The CDR3 loop spans 15 amino acids. Study-wide findings and caveats: Similar levels of surface CD5 were seen between naive subsets; TCR strength was inferred from TRB CDR3 properties. Naive cells positive for CXCR3 carried more hydrophobic TRB CDR3s than CXCR3-negative ones. Comparably high diversity marked both naive subsets, whereas memory CD8+ cells had much lower diversity.

All TRB cDNA libraries came from 5' RACE performed with UMI labels. Reprocessing the 5' RACE reads, TCRdb reports a single entry for every CDR3 protein and omits DNA. The sample data list approximately 100,000 distinct CDR3 sequences. The clonotype comes from a human donor in good health. Some clones in this sample may be carry-over from other donors' samples. The V gene is TRBV9, the J gene TRBJ2-7; TCRdb outputs TRBD2, but without DNA this stays unchecked. Sequencing was done on a sample of naive CXCR3+ CD8+ T cells from blood. Noted subset: CD45RO-CCR7+CD27+CD95- naive CD8+ T cells expressing CXCR3 (TNR3+). CDR3 region: CASSVGGIGAYEQYF.